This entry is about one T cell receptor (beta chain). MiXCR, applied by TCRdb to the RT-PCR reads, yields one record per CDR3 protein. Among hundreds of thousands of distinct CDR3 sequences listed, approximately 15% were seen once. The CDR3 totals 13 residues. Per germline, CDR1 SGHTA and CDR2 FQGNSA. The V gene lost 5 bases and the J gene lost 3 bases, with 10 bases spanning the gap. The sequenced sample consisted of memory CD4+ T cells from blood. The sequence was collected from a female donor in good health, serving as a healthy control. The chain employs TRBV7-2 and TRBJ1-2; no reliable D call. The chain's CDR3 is CASSAQADYGYTF. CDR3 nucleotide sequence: TGTGCCAGCAGCGCCCAAGCGGACTATGGCTACACCTTC.